What follows describes a single TCR beta chain. Its target is unknown. The data are from a study of metastatic and nonmetastatic thyroid tumors. Across the study: The authors compared repertoires across blood and tumor or nodule tissue from malignant and benign thyroid patients. Study-level findings and limits: For both blood and tumor, malignant thyroid tumors reportedly showed significantly higher TCR beta diversity than benign nodules did.

Germline CDR1 reads SGHAT; CDR2 reads FQNNGV. The V and J ends lost 1 base and 9 bases respectively, with 13 bases between them. CDR3 length: 13 amino acids. MiXCR reprocessed the PCR reads for TCRdb. The sample contains about 25,000 clones, 20% to 25% of which appear only once. Nobody among the patients had been given any treatment before thyroid surgery. The chain employs TRBV11-2 and TRBJ2-7, with D unresolved. Sequencing was carried out using blood. The sequence came from a male donor with papillary thyroid cancer or a benign thyroid nodule (not recorded which). Some clones in this sample may be carry-over from other donors' samples. CDR3 amino acids: CASSLGVGSVQYF. Written as DNA, the CDR3 is TGTGCCAGCAGCTTAGGAGTGGGCTCCGTGCAGTACTTC.